The TCR beta chain under discussion was sequenced for a study of T cells in Graves' hyperthyroidism and ophthalmopathy. This clonotype has a count of ten or more. Amplification of TCR beta CDR3 regions used RNA as the template. RT-PCR in the first round (using the HTBI primer set) targeted the TCR CDR3. TCRdb reanalysed the multiplex PCR reads using MiXCR and keeps one entry per CDR3 protein. The data contain about 600,000 distinct CDR3 sequences, 13% to 15% of them singletons. The CDR3 spans 11 residues. Trimming removed 7 bases from V and 3 bases from J; junction bases left unmatched: 1. Germline lookup yields CDR1 SQVTM and CDR2 ANQGSEA.

The gene calls are TRBV29-1 and TRBJ2-3; 7 bases align to TRBD2. Sequences were obtained from blood. The clonotype originates from a woman aged 18 to 35 with Graves' ophthalmopathy. The CDR3 sequence is CSERETDTQYF. For the CDR3, the DNA is TGCAGCGAGCGGGAAACAGATACGCAGTATTTT.